This T cell receptor beta chain derives from a study of T cell repertoires in cytomegalovirus infection. The V and J ends lost 3 bases and 8 bases respectively, with 19 bases between them. From germline, CDR1 is LGHDT and CDR2 YNNKEL (reference sequence). The CDR3 is 16 residues long. Each CDR3 protein gets one entry after TCRdb re-called the reads with MiXCR. The sample lists more than 140,000 distinct CDR3 sequences; roughly 6% were seen once. The sequenced material came from PBMCs. The V call is TRBV3-1, the J call TRBJ1-4; D might be TRBD1 (6 bases). The receptor's source is a human donor in good health (CMV status not recorded). Some clones in this sample may be carry-over from other donors' samples. The CDR3 region has the DNA TGTGCCAGCAGCCACCGAGGGGGGACTTCGACAGAAAAACTGTTTTTT. This gives the protein CASSHRGGTSTEKLFF.